The following is a TCR beta chain sequence with its context. The data were obtained in a study of blood T cell repertoires in COVID-19. Study overall: Samples representing acute and convalescent COVID-19 were sourced from the United States, Italy and Spain. In each case, the material was cDNA or gDNA derived from T cells, B-cell-depleted T cells, or PBMCs.

Original handling: Quantification of nucleated cells was approximated via reference gene primer amplification. The protocol was immunoSEQ multiplex PCR, while the TCRdb copy is restricted to in-frame clones and leaves out a portion. The V and J calls and the clone size are those of that table, but D and trimming were determined from the DNA. The sample consists of 200,000 or so clones, approximately 88% of them appearing once. The sample taken for sequencing was peripheral blood. The source is a man in his sixties who had recovered from COVID-19.

The CDR3 DNA sequence: TGTGCAAGTCGCTTCTCAGGCGAGCCAGTAATTACGCAGTATTTT. The encoded protein is CASRFSGEPVITQYF. The rearrangement links TRBV12-2 to TRBJ2-3; no check of the table's D call, TRBD1, against the DNA was made. TRBV12-2 is assigned pseudogene status. CDR3 length equals 15 residues.